This T cell receptor beta chain was identified during a study of cytomegalovirus exposure and HLA in healthy donors. Method: immunoSEQ multiplex PCR; TCRdb's copy keeps in-frame clones and lacks some. Altogether 60,000 to 90,000 clones are present, around 94% being singletons, with the ten largest covering around 0.65%. Deletions cut 0 bases from V and 7 bases from J, with 13 bases between. The CDR3 runs 14 residues. Germline V gene lookup returns CDR1 SGHNT and CDR2 YYREEE (reference sequence). The chain joins TRBV5-4 to TRBJ1-2; D remains ambiguous. The TCR was taken from a young woman in good health and CMV-seronegative. The sample was PBMCs. The CDR3 is CASSLDGTLTGYTF. The CDR3 nucleotides read TGTGCCAGCAGCTTGGATGGCACATTAACTGGCTACACCTTC. The variable domain in full, completed from reference TRBV5-4 and TRBJ1-2, reads ETGVTQSPTHLIKTRGQQVTLRCSSQSGHNTVSWYQQALGQGPQFIFQYYREEENGRGNFPPRFSGLQFPNYSSELNVNALELDDSALYLCASSLDGTLTGYTFGSGTRLTVV.